This T cell receptor (beta chain) derives from a study of blood T cell repertoires in COVID-19. On the study more broadly: Researchers got acute and convalescent COVID-19 samples from the United States, Italy and Spain.

The assay was immunoSEQ multiplex PCR, and TCRdb's table has in-frame clones only and misses some. The sample includes 95,000 to 120,000 clones, nearly 90% of them seen just once. The clonotype was recovered from a woman aged 70-85 years who had recovered from COVID-19. The sample taken for sequencing was peripheral blood.

Here the CDR3 reads CATSDSAAAETQYF. CDR3 sequence (DNA): TGTGCCACCAGTGATTCGGCGGCGGCAGAGACCCAGTACTTC. This sequence joins TRBV24-1 and TRBJ2-5, with D hard to call. CDR1 is KGHDR and CDR2 is SFDVKD in the germline V gene. The CDR3 sequence is 14 residues long. V gave up 2 bases and J gave up 4 bases, with 10 bases separating them.